The source of this T cell receptor beta chain is a study of T cells in Graves' hyperthyroidism and ophthalmopathy. Amplification yielded TCR beta CDR3 regions, with RNA transcripts as the source. HTBI primers were employed in a first-round RT-PCR of the TCR CDR3. TCRdb reanalysed the multiplex PCR reads using MiXCR and keeps one entry per CDR3 protein. The table shows 450,000 to 600,000 distinct CDR3 sequences, with around 15% occurring only once. The authors deemed Graves' hyperthyroidism stable absent ophthalmopathy progression within 18 months. Germline CDR1 is GTSNPN and CDR2 is SVGIG (reference sequence). Between the trimmed V and J ends, which lost 0 bases and 1 base, there was a span of 15 bases. The CDR3 contains 16 residues. Study-level points and caveats: In the blood, most expanded thyroid clonotypes above 0.001 appeared as well.

This clonotype was recorded at least ten times. The antigen remains undetermined. This chain uses TRBV30 with TRBJ1-1, with D possibly TRBD1 on 5 matching bases. The material sequenced was blood. The receptor was isolated from a woman aged 40 to 49 with Graves' hyperthyroidism. CDR3 sequence: CAWSVLRGEWNTEAFF. Written as DNA, the CDR3 is TGTGCCTGGAGTGTCCTCAGAGGGGAGTGGAACACTGAAGCTTTCTTT.